This T cell receptor beta chain was recorded in a study of blood T cell repertoires in COVID-19. Study as a whole: The study drew acute and convalescent COVID-19 samples from the United States, Italy and Spain. T cells, B-cell-depleted T cells, or PBMCs provided the cDNA or gDNA that served as material.

Those enrolled, adults aged 18 to 89 years, came from roughly 23 US areas. In assigning cohorts, the study relied on participant-reported clinical history. TCRdb keeps only in-frame clones here, not all; method: immunoSEQ multiplex PCR. Of 150,000 to 200,000 clones listed, 65% to 85% are singletons. Looked up from germline, CDR1 is WNHNN and CDR2 is SYGVQD (reference sequence). Trimming left V 3 bases short and J 1 base short, with 11 bases between. The length of the CDR3 is 15 residues. The rearrangement uses TRBV10-1 and TRBJ2-3; perhaps TRBD2 as D (6 bases). The TCR originated in a man in his 70s who had been exposed to COVID-19. Sequencing used PBMCs or T cells enriched from blood (not recorded which). CDR3 region: CASSDGSGGTDTQYF. CDR3 DNA: TGCGCCAGCAGTGATGGTAGCGGAGGCACAGATACGCAGTATTTT.